This is a list of T cell receptor beta chains from one sample in a study of early T cells in non-severe SARS-CoV-2 infection. TCRdb reprocessed the 5' RACE reads with MiXCR, giving one entry per CDR3 protein. The sample lists 50,000 to 85,000 distinct CDR3 sequences; less than 9.5% were seen once. The specimen sequenced was whole blood. Source of these receptors: an adult who was a healthcare worker with PCR-confirmed SARS-CoV-2 infection or an uninfected control (not recorded which). Both conserved end residues are part of each CDR3. The D gene is left open where the match is weak. Some rows have no size entry. The others give once, few or many, or a class for an expanded clone.

V gene	clone size	J gene	D gene	CDR3 protein	CDR3 DNA
TRBV6-5	NA	TRBJ2-7	NA	CASSFRYEQYF	TGTGCCAGCAGTTTTCGATACGAGCAGTACTTC
TRBV18	NA	TRBJ2-1	NA	CASSPRSSYNEQFF	TGTGCCAGCTCACCCCGGAGCTCCTACAATGAGCAGTTCTTC
TRBV7-2	many	TRBJ2-5	TRBD2	CASSETSVRETQYF	TGTGCCAGCAGCGAGACTAGCGTAAGAGAGACCCAGTACTTC
TRBV18	many	TRBJ2-3	TRBD2	CASSPGLAGGSSDTQYF	TGTGCCAGCTCACCCGGACTAGCGGGAGGATCGTCAGATACGCAGTATTTT
TRBV20-1	few	TRBJ2-5	TRBD2	CSARPLLSGREETQYF	TGCAGTGCTAGACCCCTCCTTAGCGGGAGGGAAGAGACCCAGTACTTC
TRBV4-3	few	TRBJ2-3	NA	CASSQDYGTGNPDTQYF	TGCGCCAGCAGCCAAGACTACGGAACGGGTAACCCAGATACGCAGTATTTT
TRBV7-3	few	TRBJ2-1	TRBD2	CASSLRGGQEQFF	TGTGCCAGCAGCTTACGCGGGGGGCAAGAGCAGTTCTTC
TRBV20-1	few	TRBJ2-1	NA	CSVLGEEADYNEQFF	TGCAGTGTACTCGGGGAGGAAGCGGACTACAATGAGCAGTTCTTC
TRBV12-3/TRBV12-4	few	TRBJ2-4	NA	CASSLGGRGIIAKNIQYF	TGTGCCAGCAGTTTAGGAGGGAGGGGGATAATAGCCAAAAACATTCAGTACTTC
TRBV9	few	TRBJ2-3	NA	CASSVETYTDTQYF	TGTGCCAGCAGCGTAGAAACTTACACAGATACGCAGTATTTT
TRBV7-2	NA	TRBJ2-3	NA	CASSPGLTTDTQYF	TGTGCCAGCAGCCCGGGACTTACCACAGATACGCAGTATTTT
TRBV10-3	few	TRBJ2-3	NA	CAISGEPEDTQYF	TGTGCCATCAGTGGGGAACCGGAGGATACGCAGTATTTT
TRBV4-2	many	TRBJ2-7	TRBD2	CASSQQPGLAAEQYF	TGTGCCAGCAGCCAACAACCGGGACTAGCGGCCGAGCAGTACTTC
TRBV5-6	many	TRBJ1-2	NA	CASSLGRADYGYTF	TGTGCCAGCAGCTTGGGGAGGGCGGACTATGGCTACACCTTC
TRBV19	NA	TRBJ2-1	NA	CASSRPGSNNEQFF	TGTGCCAGTAGCAGACCCGGGTCCAACAATGAGCAGTTCTTC
TRBV6-5	many	TRBJ2-7	TRBD1	CASSSRDRGTHEQYF	TGTGCCAGCAGTTCCCGGGACAGGGGGACCCACGAGCAGTACTTC